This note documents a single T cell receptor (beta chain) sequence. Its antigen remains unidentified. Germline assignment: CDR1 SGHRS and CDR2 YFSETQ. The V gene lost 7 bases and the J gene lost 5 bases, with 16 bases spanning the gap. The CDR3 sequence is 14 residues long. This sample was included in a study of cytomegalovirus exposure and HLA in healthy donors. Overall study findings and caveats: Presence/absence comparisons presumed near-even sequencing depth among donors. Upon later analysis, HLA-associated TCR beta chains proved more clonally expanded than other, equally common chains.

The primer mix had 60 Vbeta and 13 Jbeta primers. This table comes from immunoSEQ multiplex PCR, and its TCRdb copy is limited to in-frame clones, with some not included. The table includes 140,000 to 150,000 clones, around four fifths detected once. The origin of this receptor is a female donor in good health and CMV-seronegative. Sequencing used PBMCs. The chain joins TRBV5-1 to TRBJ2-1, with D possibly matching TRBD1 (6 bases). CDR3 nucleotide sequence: TGCGCCAGCTGGGGGCTAGCAGGGAACAATGAGCAGTTCTTC. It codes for CASWGLAGNNEQFF.